The present entry profiles one T cell receptor beta chain with its context. The CDR3 sequence is 14 residues long. Trimming took 3 bases from V and 2 from J, leaving 8 bases between them. In germline, CDR1 is DFQATT, CDR2 SNEGSKA (reference sequence). The source of the sample is a study of blood T cell repertoires in COVID-19. Across the study: The study drew acute and convalescent COVID-19 samples from the United States, Italy and Spain. T cells, B-cell-depleted T cells, or PBMCs supplied cDNA or gDNA.

Original processing methods: The assay estimated nucleated cells by amplifying reference gene primers. Sequencing used immunoSEQ multiplex PCR; TCRdb keeps in-frame clones, though not all of them. Clone size and the V and J calls come from that table; the DNA yielded D and trimming. The data show about 240,000 clones, around 87% seen once. The V call is TRBV20-1, the J call TRBJ1-6, with D possibly TRBD1 on 6 matching bases. Sample: peripheral blood. The TCR originated in a woman in her 70s with active or convalescent COVID-19. CDR3 coding DNA: TGCAGTGCTAGTAAGGGGGCCTATAATTCACCCCTCCACTTT. Protein: CSASKGAYNSPLHF.